The source of this T cell receptor beta chain is a study of T cell responses to AZD1222 COVID-19 vaccine. About the study: It was second doses at about 4 or about 12 weeks that were pooled.

General observations from the study: A mostly white British donor set with more females was recruited, and clonal diversity was possibly underestimated. There were repertoire samples only from the period after the peak T cell response. When two AZD1222 doses had been given, Spike-specific TCR breadth and depth rose.

Trimming shortened V by 0 bases and J by 6 bases, and 6 bases separated the two germline ends. The germline V gene encodes CDR1 SGHNT and CDR2 YYREEE (reference sequence). The CDR3 runs 13 residues. About this clone itself: Its target is unknown.

The assay was immunoSEQ multiplex PCR, and TCRdb's table has in-frame clones only and misses some. Of about 140,000 clones in the sample, approximately 91% were seen once. The source was peripheral blood, collected on day 0 of AZD1222 vaccination. The chain carries TRBV5-4 and TRBJ2-2; no definite D call. This receptor was obtained from an adult in good health. CDR3 sequence: CASSLGPPGELFF. CDR3 coding DNA: TGTGCCAGCAGCTTGGGACCTCCCGGGGAGCTGTTTTTT.